The 29 T cell receptor beta chains presented below share a single source sample, sequenced in a study of T cell repertoires in cytomegalovirus infection. In TCRdb, the reads were re-called with MiXCR into one record per CDR3 protein. The data hold some 500,000 distinct CDR3 sequences, with around 30% observed a single time. The antigens of these receptors remain unknown. The sequenced sample was cultured PBMCs, obtained from culture after CMV antigen stimulation. All receptors derive from a human donor in good health (CMV status not recorded). Some clones in this sample may be carry-over from other donors' samples.

The chain has TRBV24-1 and TRBJ1-5, with 8 bases aligning to TRBD1. In germline, CDR1 is KGHDR, CDR2 SFDVKD. J gave up 7 bases and V 5 bases, and 12 bases lay outside the gene matches. The CDR3 length is 16 residues. This chain's CDR3 is CATSAAGGGTVQPQHF. The CDR3 coding sequence is TGTGCCACCAGTGCGGCAGGGGGCGGAACTGTGCAGCCCCAGCATTTT.

The rearrangement links TRBV18 to TRBJ2-1, with 8 nucleotides matching TRBD2. This CDR3 is 16 amino acids long. V was pared by 3 bases and J by 5 bases, with 9 bases of the junction left unmatched. CDR1 and CDR2 from the germline V gene are KGHSH and LQKENI. The CDR3 protein is CASSPRNSGTHNEQFF. For the CDR3, the DNA is TGTGCCAGCTCACCTCGGAATAGCGGGACCCACAATGAGCAGTTCTTC.

This sequence joins TRBV7-2 and TRBJ2-7; 11 bases are a match to TRBD2. V trimming: 5 bases; J trimming: 3 bases; junction bases outside the gene matches: 6. CDR1 SGHTA and CDR2 FQGNSA come from the germline V gene. The CDR3 sequence is 15 residues long. As DNA, the CDR3 is TGTGCCAGCAGCACCACTAGCGGGAGTATCTACGAGCAGTACTTC. Its protein product is CASSTTSGSIYEQYF.

The J gene is TRBJ1-2, the V gene TRBV11-2, with 12 bases matching TRBD1. Germline trimming cut 1 base from V and 8 bases from J; bases unmatched to any gene: 14. CDR1 is SGHAT and CDR2 is FQNNGV in the germline V gene. The CDR3 runs 18 residues. CDR3 sequence (DNA): TGTGCCAGCAGCTTAGTAGGGGACAGGGGGCCCGAACAAGGGGGCTACACCTTC. It yields the protein CASSLVGDRGPEQGGYTF. Variable domain in full (rest from reference TRBV11-2 and TRBJ1-2): EAGVAQSPRYKIIEKRQSVAFWCNPISGHATLYWYQQILGQGPKLLIQFQNNGVVDDSQLPKDRFSAERLKGVDSTLKIQPAKLEDSAVYLCASSLVGDRGPEQGGYTFGSGTRLTVV.

This clonotype was found a few times. J is TRBJ2-1 and V is TRBV11-2, with TRBD1 as a possible D gene (6 bases). The ends were cut back, 5 bases at V and 9 bases at J, with 35 bases in the middle. This CDR3 is built from 20 residues. Germline V gene sequence: CDR1 SGHAT, CDR2 FQNNGV. The CDR3 DNA reads as TGTGCCAGCAGCACCGGGCGTTGGGACACCATCCTCCTGAAGTCTTCTGAGCAGTTCTTC. Amino acid sequence: CASSTGRWDTILLKSSEQFF.

The chain has TRBV19 and TRBJ2-1; TRBD2 aligns across 9 bases. This CDR3 spans 14 amino acids. Germline trimming cut 8 bases from V and 8 bases from J; bases unmatched to any gene: 10. Germline assignment: CDR1 LNHDA and CDR2 SQIVND (reference sequence). This CDR3 is CASEGGRARDEQFF. Written as DNA, the CDR3 is TGTGCCAGTGAGGGCGGGAGGGCCAGAGATGAGCAGTTCTTC.

V and J are TRBV2 and TRBJ2-1; 9 bases map to TRBD1. CDR1 is SNHLY, CDR2 FYNNEI, per germline. V dropped 2 bases and J dropped 14; count of bases not matched to a gene: 7. The length of the CDR3 is 13 residues. The CDR3 is CASSEQTRTGEFF. As DNA, the CDR3 is TGTGCCAGCAGTGAACAGACCAGGACAGGGGAGTTCTTC.

The genes are TRBV6-1 and TRBJ2-7; 7 bases are a match to TRBD1. Germline V CDR1 and CDR2: MNHNS, SASEGT. The CDR3 runs 14 residues. The V gene end was trimmed by 5 bases and the J gene end by 4 bases; junction bases not matched to a gene: 8. In DNA form, the CDR3 reads TGTGCCAGCAGTTACAGACAGGGAATTTACGAGCAGTACTTC. Encoded protein: CASSYRQGIYEQYF.

Only a few counts were recorded for this clonotype. The rearrangement joins TRBV7-9 to TRBJ1-6; 10 nucleotides agree with TRBD1. The germline V gene encodes CDR1 SEHNR and CDR2 FQNEAQ (reference sequence). Trimming cost V 5 bases and J 10 bases; bases outside gene matches: 5. The length of the CDR3 is 14 residues. The CDR3 sequence: CASSNRDRGSPLHF. The CDR3 DNA reads as TGTGCCAGCAGCAACCGGGACAGGGGCTCACCCCTCCACTTT.

The chain links TRBV28 to TRBJ1-2, with 11 bases fitting TRBD1. There are 19 residues in the CDR3. Germline loops: CDR1 MDHEN, CDR2 SYDVKM. Germline trimming cut 3 bases from V and 2 bases from J; bases unmatched to any gene: 14. The CDR3 protein is CASSLLPGQGVRGNYGYTF. The CDR3 DNA follows: TGTGCCAGCAGTTTGCTACCGGGACAGGGGGTAAGAGGGAACTATGGCTACACCTTC.

The chain recombines TRBV28 with TRBJ2-3; tentatively, D is TRBD1 or TRBD2 (5 bases each). Trimming took off 5 bases at V and 6 bases at J, with 15 bases between the two ends. Germline CDR1 is MDHEN and CDR2 is SYDVKM. The CDR3 runs to 14 residues. The CDR3 loop is CASSRDPATDTQYF. The CDR3 DNA sequence: TGTGCCAGCAGTCGGGACCCAGCCACGGATACGCAGTATTTT.

This clonotype has only a few counts. The DNA for the CDR3 is TGTGCCAGCTCACCGGTCTATAAGCCCGAGACCCAGTACTTC. Protein product: CASSPVYKPETQYF. The chain combines TRBV18 with TRBJ2-5; D not certain. Germline values: CDR1 KGHSH, CDR2 LQKENI. Trimming removed 3 bases at V and 5 bases at J, with 13 bases between. The CDR3 totals 14 residues.

The chain recombines TRBV10-3 with TRBJ1-4; D is unresolved. V gave up 6 bases and J gave up 0 bases, with 8 bases separating them. The CDR3 contains 14 residues. Per the germline V gene, CDR1 is ENHRY and CDR2 is SYGVKD. As DNA, the CDR3 is TGTGCCATCAGGTCCGATGCAACTAATGAAAAACTGTTTTTT. It yields the protein CAIRSDATNEKLFF.

This clonotype came up a few times. The rearrangement uses TRBV6-5 and TRBJ1-6; D remains unclear. CDR3 length equals 13 residues. Trimming removed 3 bases from V and 7 bases from J, with 7 bases in between. The germline V gene encodes CDR1 MNHEY and CDR2 SVGAGI. In DNA, the CDR3 is TGTGCCAGCAGTTATGAGTACAATTCACCCCTCCACTTT. Its translation: CASSYEYNSPLHF.

V is TRBV6-6 and J is TRBJ1-1; the D gene is possibly TRBD1 (5 bases). Between the trimmed V and J ends, which lost 2 bases and 4 bases, there was a span of 11 bases. CDR3 length: 14 amino acids. Germline CDR1 reads MNHNY; CDR2 reads SVGAGI (reference sequence). CDR3 DNA: TGTGCCAGCAGTTACCTACAGGCCGCCACTGAAGCTTTCTTT. It yields the protein CASSYLQAATEAFF.

This clonotype was counted ten times or more. This rearrangement joins TRBV7-2 to TRBJ1-2; D unresolved. Germline V CDR1 and CDR2: SGHTA, FQGNSA. The CDR3 covers 12 residues. Trimming took off 5 bases at V and 5 bases at J, with 9 bases between the two ends. In DNA form, the CDR3 reads TGTGCCAGCAGCCAAGAGGGATATGGCTACACCTTC. Protein: CASSQEGYGYTF.

In this sample, this clonotype turned up a few times. The V and J genes are TRBV7-6 and TRBJ1-1; D uncertain. There are 14 residues in the CDR3. With 8 bases removed from V and 7 bases from J, the gap between germline ends came to 20 bases. Germline lookup yields CDR1 SGHVS and CDR2 FNYEAQ. The CDR3 loop reads CASGPEMRWDEAFF. The CDR3 nucleotides are TGTGCCAGCGGCCCCGAGATGAGGTGGGATGAAGCTTTCTTT.

The CDR3 protein is CASFGGASSYEQYF. The DNA of the CDR3 is TGTGCCAGCTTCGGGGGGGCGAGCTCCTACGAGCAGTACTTC. The chain is built from TRBV28 and TRBJ2-7; TRBD2 matches 8 bases. The V and J ends lost 8 bases and 0 bases, in that order; junction bases with no gene match: 6. Germline V gives CDR1 MDHEN, CDR2 SYDVKM. This CDR3 contains 14 residues.

V and J are TRBV19 and TRBJ2-5; possibly TRBD2 for D (7 bases). Trimming took off 9 bases at V and 4 bases at J, with 27 bases between the two ends. The CDR3 length is 17 residues. CDR1 is LNHDA and CDR2 is SQIVND in the germline V gene (reference sequence). The CDR3 DNA reads as TGTGCCAGCAAGGAGCGGGGCGGGCAGGGGAGTAGAGAGACCCAGTACTTC. Amino acid sequence: CASKERGGQGSRETQYF.

This clonotype came up a few times. In DNA form, the CDR3 reads TGCGCCAGCAGCCAAGATCTAGGTGCGTGGGGCTACACCTTC. It specifies CASSQDLGAWGYTF. The chain uses TRBV4-1 and TRBJ1-2; D gene unclear. Trimming pared 0 bases from V and 8 bases from J, leaving 13 bases between. The CDR3 is made up of 14 amino acids. Germline assignment: CDR1 MGHRA and CDR2 YSYEKL.

The V and J genes are TRBV19 and TRBJ1-5, with 8 bases lining up with TRBD1. The trim removed 0 bases at V and 0 bases at J, leaving 10 bases unmatched. Germline CDR1 reads LNHDA; CDR2 reads SQIVND (reference sequence). The CDR3 sequence is 19 residues long. The CDR3 protein is CASSIDRRTGSLSNQPQHF. The CDR3 DNA is TGTGCCAGTAGTATAGATCGCCGGACAGGGAGTCTTAGCAATCAGCCCCAGCATTTT.

The rearrangement uses TRBV9 and TRBJ2-1; TRBD1 might be the D (7 bases). The CDR3 is 14 amino acids. The germline V gene encodes CDR1 SGDLS and CDR2 YYNGEE. V shed 7 bases and J shed 9 bases, with 20 bases lying between them. CDR3 bases: TGTGCCAGCTCCATCATCCAGGGGGGTGGTGAGCAGTTCTTC. Encoded protein: CASSIIQGGGEQFF.

This clonotype appeared a few times. The genes are TRBV19 and TRBJ1-5; a weak D match, TRBD1 (6 bases). The CDR3 spans 16 residues. Trimming left V 5 bases short and J 3 bases short, with 17 bases between. CDR1 and CDR2 (germline): LNHDA, SQIVND (reference sequence). CDR3 in amino acids: CASSDLGGAINQPQHF. CDR3 DNA: TGTGCCAGTAGTGACCTTGGGGGGGCGATCAATCAGCCCCAGCATTTT.

The rearrangement links TRBV6-5 to TRBJ2-7, with a weak D call TRBD1 (5 bases). The germline V and J ends were trimmed by 4 bases and 0 bases, with 13 bases remaining between them. This CDR3 has 15 amino acids. Germline lookup yields CDR1 MNHEY and CDR2 SVGAGI. The DNA for the CDR3 is TGTGCCAGCAGTTCCCCCCGCACAGGCTCCTACGAGCAGTACGTC. This codes for CASSSPRTGSYEQYV.

The V and J genes are TRBV25-1 and TRBJ2-7; 7 bases agree with TRBD2. From germline, CDR1 is MGHDK and CDR2 SYGVNS. V lost 5 bases to trimming and J lost 2 bases; unmatched junction nucleotides: 27. This CDR3 contains 21 residues. The CDR3 bases are TGTGCCAGCAGTCCCTCCGTCCCCGGGCGTGGGAGGGCCAATAACCCCTACGAGCAGTACTTC. This sequence encodes CASSPSVPGRGRANNPYEQYF.

CDR3 nucleotides: TGTGCCAGCAGGGTCGGAGGGGGCGAATCCCACGAGCAGTACTTC. It is translated as CASRVGGGESHEQYF. The genes are TRBV12-3 or TRBV12-4 and TRBJ2-7; D is possibly TRBD1 (7 bases). This CDR3 is 15 amino acids long. V was trimmed by 6 bases and J by 5 bases, leaving 20 bases between them.

The chain recombines TRBV27 with TRBJ1-2; no reliable D call. The CDR3 covers 16 residues. Looked up from germline, CDR1 is MNHEY and CDR2 is SMNVEV (reference sequence). Trimming cost V 2 bases and J 1 base, with 14 bases left between them. This CDR3 reads CASSLEASWGNYGYTF. The CDR3 region has the DNA TGTGCCAGCAGTTTAGAAGCCAGTTGGGGTAACTATGGCTACACCTTC.

The rearrangement uses TRBV2 and TRBJ2-3; 8 bases are a match to TRBD2. V lost 9 bases and J lost 4; bases outside the gene matches: 9. CDR3 length equals 14 residues. Germline V lookup: CDR1 SNHLY, CDR2 FYNNEI. The CDR3 region is CASTSGSWSDTQYF. CDR3 sequence (DNA): TGTGCCAGTACAAGCGGGAGTTGGTCAGATACGCAGTATTTT.

The V and J genes are TRBV12-5 and TRBJ2-1; 9 bases are shared with TRBD1. CDR3 length: 17 residues. Germline CDR1 and CDR2: LGHNT and FRNRAP. After removal of 0 bases from V and 5 bases from J, the junction contained 8 bases not matched to a gene. CDR3 in DNA: TGTGCTAGTGGTTTGGTACTTGGGACAGGGAGGGACAATGAGCAGTTCTTC. Encoded protein: CASGLVLGTGRDNEQFF.